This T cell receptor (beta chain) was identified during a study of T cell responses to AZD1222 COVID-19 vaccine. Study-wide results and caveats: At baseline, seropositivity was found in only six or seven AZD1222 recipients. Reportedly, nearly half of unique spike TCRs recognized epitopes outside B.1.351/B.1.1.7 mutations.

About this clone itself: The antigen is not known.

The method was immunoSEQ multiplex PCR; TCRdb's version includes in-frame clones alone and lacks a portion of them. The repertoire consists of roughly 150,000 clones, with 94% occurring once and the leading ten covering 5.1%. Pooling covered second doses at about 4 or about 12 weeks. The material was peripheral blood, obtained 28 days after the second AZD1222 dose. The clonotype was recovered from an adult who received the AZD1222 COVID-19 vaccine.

CDR3 DNA: TGTGCCTGGAGTGACGGAGGACGAGGATGGGAGCAGTACTTC. Translated: CAWSDGGRGWEQYF. The V call is TRBV30, the J call TRBJ2-7; a weak D match, TRBD2 (5 bases). Looked up from germline, CDR1 is GTSNPN and CDR2 is SVGIG (reference sequence). CDR3 length equals 14 residues. Trimming cost V 1 base and J 7 bases, with 17 bases left between them.